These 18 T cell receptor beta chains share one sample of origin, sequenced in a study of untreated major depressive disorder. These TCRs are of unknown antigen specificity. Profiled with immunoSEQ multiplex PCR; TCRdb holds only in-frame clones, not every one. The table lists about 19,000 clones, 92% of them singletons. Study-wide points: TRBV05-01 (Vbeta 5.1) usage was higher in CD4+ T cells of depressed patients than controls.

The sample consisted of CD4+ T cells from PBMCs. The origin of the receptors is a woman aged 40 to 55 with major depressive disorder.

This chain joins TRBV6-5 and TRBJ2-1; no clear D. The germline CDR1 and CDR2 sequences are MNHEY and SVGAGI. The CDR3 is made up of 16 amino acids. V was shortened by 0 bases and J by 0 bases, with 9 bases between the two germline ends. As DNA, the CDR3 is TGTGCCAGCAGTTACTCAGAGAGTAGCTCCTACAATGAGCAGTTCTTC. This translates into CASSYSESSSYNEQFF.

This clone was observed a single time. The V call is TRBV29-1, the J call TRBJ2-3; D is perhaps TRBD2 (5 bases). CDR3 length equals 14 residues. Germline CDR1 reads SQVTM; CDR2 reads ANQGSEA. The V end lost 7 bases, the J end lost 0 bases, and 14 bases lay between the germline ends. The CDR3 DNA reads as TGCAGCGCTACAAGCGGTACTAGCACAGATACGCAGTATTTT. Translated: CSATSGTSTDTQYF.

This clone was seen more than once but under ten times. This CDR3 reads CASSDLFNYGYTF. The CDR3 DNA sequence: TGTGCCAGCAGTGATTTGTTTAACTATGGCTACACCTTC. J is TRBJ1-2 and V is TRBV6-1, with D hard to call. V gave up 3 bases and J gave up 1 base, with 6 bases separating them. CDR1 and CDR2 (germline): MNHNS, SASEGT. The CDR3 runs 13 residues.

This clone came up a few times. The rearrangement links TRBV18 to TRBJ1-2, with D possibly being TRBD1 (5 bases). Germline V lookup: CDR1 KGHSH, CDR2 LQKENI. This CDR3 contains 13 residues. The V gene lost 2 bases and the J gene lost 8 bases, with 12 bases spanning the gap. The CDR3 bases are TGTGCCAGCTCACCAGGGACGAATCCCGGCTACACCTTC. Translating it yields CASSPGTNPGYTF.

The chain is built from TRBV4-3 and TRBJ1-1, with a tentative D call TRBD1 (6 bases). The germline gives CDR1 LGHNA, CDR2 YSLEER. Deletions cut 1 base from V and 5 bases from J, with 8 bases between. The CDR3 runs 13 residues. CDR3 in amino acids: CASSQGRGTEAFF. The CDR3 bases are TGCGCCAGCAGCCAAGGCAGGGGTACTGAAGCTTTCTTT.

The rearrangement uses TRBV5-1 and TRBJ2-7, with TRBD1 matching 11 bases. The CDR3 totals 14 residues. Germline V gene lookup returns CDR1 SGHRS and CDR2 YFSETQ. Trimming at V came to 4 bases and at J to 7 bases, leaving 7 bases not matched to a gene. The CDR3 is CASSPGQGAREQYF. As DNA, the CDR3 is TGCGCCAGCAGCCCCGGACAGGGGGCTCGGGAGCAGTACTTC.

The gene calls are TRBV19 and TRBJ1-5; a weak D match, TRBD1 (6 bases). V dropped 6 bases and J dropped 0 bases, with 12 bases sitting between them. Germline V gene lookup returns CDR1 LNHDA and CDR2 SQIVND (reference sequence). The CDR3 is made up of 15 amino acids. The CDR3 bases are TGTGCCAGTAGGGGGGGCCACCATAGCAATCAGCCCCAGCATTTT. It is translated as CASRGGHHSNQPQHF. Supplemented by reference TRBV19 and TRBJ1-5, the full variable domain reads DGGITQSPKYLFRKEGQNVTLSCEQNLNHDAMYWYRQDPGQGLRLIYYSQIVNDFQKGDIAEGYSVSREKKESFPLTVTSAQKNPTAFYLCASRGGHHSNQPQHFGDGTRLSIL.

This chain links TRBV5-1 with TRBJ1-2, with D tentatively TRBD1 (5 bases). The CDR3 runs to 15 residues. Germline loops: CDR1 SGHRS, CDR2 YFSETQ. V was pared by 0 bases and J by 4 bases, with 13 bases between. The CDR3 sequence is CASSLEARAIYGYTF. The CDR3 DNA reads TGCGCCAGCAGCTTGGAAGCCAGGGCTATCTATGGCTACACCTTC. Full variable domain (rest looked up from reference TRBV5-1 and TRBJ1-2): KAGVTQTPRYLIKTRGQQVTLSCSPISGHRSVSWYQQTPGQGLQFLFEYFSETQRNKGNFPGRFSGRQFSNSRSEMNVSTLELGDSALYLCASSLEARAIYGYTFGSGTRLTVV.

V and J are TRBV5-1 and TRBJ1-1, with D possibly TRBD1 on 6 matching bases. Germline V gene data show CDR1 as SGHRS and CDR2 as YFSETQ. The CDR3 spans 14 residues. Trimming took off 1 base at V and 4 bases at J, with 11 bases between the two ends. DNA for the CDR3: TGCGCCAGCAGCTTGAGCGGCAGGGGCACTGAAGCTTTCTTT. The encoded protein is CASSLSGRGTEAFF. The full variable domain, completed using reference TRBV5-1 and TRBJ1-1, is KAGVTQTPRYLIKTRGQQVTLSCSPISGHRSVSWYQQTPGQGLQFLFEYFSETQRNKGNFPGRFSGRQFSNSRSEMNVSTLELGDSALYLCASSLSGRGTEAFFGQGTRLTVV.

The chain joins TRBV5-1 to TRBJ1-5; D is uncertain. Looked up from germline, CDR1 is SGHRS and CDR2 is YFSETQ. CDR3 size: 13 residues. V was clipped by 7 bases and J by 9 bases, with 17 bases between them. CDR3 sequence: CASSFTTDSPQHF. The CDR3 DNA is TGCGCCAGCTCGTTTACCACCGATTCGCCCCAGCATTTT.

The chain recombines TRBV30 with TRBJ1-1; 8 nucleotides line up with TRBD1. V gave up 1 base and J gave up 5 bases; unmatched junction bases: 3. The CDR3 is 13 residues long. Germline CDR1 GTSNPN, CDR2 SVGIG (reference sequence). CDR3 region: CAWSAQGETEAFF. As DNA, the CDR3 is TGTGCCTGGAGTGCACAGGGGGAGACTGAAGCTTTCTTT.

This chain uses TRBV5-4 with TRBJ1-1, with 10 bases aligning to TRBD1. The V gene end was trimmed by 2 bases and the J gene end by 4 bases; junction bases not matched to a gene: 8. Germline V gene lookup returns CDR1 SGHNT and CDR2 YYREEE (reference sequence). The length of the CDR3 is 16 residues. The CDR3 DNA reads TGTGCCAGCAGCTTAGGGGACAGGGGAGTGGGCACTGAAGCTTTCTTT. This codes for CASSLGDRGVGTEAFF.

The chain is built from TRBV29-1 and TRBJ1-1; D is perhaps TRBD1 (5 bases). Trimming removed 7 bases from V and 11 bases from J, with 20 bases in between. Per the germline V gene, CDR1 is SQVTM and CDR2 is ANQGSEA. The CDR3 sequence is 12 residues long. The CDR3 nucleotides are TGCAGCGGGGGGGACGCGGATGCTCGGGCTTTCTTT. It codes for CSGGDADARAFF.

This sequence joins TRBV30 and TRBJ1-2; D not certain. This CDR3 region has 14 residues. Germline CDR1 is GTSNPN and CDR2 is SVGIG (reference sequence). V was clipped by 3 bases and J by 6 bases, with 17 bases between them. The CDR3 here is CAWRRPGPMDGYTF. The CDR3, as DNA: TGTGCCTGGAGGCGTCCGGGTCCCATGGATGGCTACACCTTC.

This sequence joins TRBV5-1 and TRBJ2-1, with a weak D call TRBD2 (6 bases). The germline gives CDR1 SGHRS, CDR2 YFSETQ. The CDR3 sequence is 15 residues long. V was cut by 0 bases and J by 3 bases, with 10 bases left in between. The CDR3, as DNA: TGCGCCAGCAGCTTGGATCAGGGAGGCTACAATGAGCAGTTCTTC. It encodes CASSLDQGGYNEQFF.

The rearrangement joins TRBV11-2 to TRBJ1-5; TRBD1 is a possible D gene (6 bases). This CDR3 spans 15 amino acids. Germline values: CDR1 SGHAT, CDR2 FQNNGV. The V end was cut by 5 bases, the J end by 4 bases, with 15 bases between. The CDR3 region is CASSINGGQNQPQHF. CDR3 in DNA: TGTGCCAGCAGCATAAACGGGGGGCAAAATCAGCCCCAGCATTTT.

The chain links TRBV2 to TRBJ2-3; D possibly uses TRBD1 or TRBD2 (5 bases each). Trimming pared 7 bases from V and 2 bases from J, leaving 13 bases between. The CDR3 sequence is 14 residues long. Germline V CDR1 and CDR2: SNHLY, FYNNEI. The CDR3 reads CASNRGANTDTQYF. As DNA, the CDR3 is TGTGCCAGCAACCGAGGGGCAAACACAGATACGCAGTATTTT.

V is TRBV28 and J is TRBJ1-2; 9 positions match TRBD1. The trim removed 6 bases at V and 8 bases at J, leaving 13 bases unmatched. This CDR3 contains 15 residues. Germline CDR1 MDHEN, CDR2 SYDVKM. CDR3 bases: TGTGCCAGCAGCTCTCCCACAGGGGGCGCGCAAGGCTACACCTTC. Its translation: CASSSPTGGAQGYTF.